Following are 2 T cell receptor beta chains from one sample sequenced in a study of T cell responses to AZD1222 COVID-19 vaccine. TCRdb's copy holds only in-frame clones and misses some; the assay was immunoSEQ multiplex PCR. Counted here are 100,000 to 150,000 clones, roughly 90% occurring once; the ten biggest clones make up about 4.7%. This specimen consisted of peripheral blood, obtained on day 0 of AZD1222 vaccination. These receptor sequences come from an adult in good health.

The chain is built from TRBV28 and TRBJ2-3; 9 positions agree with TRBD1. The ends lost 7 bases at V and 2 bases at J; junction bases unmatched: 4. Germline V gene lookup returns CDR1 MDHEN and CDR2 SYDVKM. The CDR3 has 14 residues. The CDR3, as DNA: TGTGCCAGCAATCGGGACAGGGACACAGATACGCAGTATTTT. Its translation: CASNRDRDTDTQYF.

This clone was observed once. The gene calls are TRBV10-3 and TRBJ2-7; 9 bases map to TRBD1. Per germline, CDR1 ENHRY and CDR2 SYGVKD. This CDR3 is built from 16 residues. V shed 0 bases and J 3 bases; nucleotides not matched to a gene: 6. As DNA, the CDR3 is TGTGCCATCAGTGAGTCGACGGACAGGGGTGGCTACGAGCAGTACTTC. Translation: CAISESTDRGGYEQYF.